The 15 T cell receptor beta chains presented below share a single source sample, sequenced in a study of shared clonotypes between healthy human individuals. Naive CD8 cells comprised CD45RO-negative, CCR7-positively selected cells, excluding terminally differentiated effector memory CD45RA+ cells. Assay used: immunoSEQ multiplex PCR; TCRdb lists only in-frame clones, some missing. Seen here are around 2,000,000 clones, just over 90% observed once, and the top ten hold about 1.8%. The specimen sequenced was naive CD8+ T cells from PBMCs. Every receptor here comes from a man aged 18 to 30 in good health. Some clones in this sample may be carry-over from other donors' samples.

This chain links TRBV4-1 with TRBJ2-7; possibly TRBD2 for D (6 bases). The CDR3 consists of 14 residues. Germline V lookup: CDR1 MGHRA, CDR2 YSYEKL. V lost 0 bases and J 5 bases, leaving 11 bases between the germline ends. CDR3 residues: CASSQDQWGDEQYF. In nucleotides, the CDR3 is TGCGCCAGCAGCCAAGATCAATGGGGGGACGAGCAGTACTTC.

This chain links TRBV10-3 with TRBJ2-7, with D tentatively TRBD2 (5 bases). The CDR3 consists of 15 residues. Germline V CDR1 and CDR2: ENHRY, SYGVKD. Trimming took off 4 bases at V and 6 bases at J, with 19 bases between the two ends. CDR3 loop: CAISATQTRRIEQYF. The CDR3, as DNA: TGTGCCATCAGTGCAACCCAAACTAGGAGAATCGAGCAGTACTTC.

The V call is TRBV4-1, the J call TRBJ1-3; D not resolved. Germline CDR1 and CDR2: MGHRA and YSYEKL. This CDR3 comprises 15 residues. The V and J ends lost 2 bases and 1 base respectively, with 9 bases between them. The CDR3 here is CASSQISTSGNTIYF. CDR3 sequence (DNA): TGCGCCAGCAGCCAAATCTCGACTTCTGGAAACACCATATATTTT.

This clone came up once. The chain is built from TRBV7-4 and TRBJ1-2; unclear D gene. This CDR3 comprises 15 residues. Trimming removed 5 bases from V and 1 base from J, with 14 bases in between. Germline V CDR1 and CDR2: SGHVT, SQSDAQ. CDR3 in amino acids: CASSPSWLFNYGYTF. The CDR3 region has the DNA TGTGCCAGCAGCCCCTCTTGGCTTTTTAACTATGGCTACACCTTC.

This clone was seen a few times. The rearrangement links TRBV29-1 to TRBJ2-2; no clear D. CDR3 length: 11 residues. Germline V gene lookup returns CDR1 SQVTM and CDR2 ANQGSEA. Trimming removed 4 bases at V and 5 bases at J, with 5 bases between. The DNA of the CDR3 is TGCAGCGTTGTAGAAACCGGGGAGCTGTTTTTT. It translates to CSVVETGELFF.

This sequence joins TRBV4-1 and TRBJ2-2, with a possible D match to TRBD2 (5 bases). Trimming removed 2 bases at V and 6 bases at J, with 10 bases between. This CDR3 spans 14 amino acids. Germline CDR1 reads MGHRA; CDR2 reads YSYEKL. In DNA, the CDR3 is TGCGCCAGCAGCCAAACCAACGGGGCCGGGGAGCTGTTTTTT. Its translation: CASSQTNGAGELFF.

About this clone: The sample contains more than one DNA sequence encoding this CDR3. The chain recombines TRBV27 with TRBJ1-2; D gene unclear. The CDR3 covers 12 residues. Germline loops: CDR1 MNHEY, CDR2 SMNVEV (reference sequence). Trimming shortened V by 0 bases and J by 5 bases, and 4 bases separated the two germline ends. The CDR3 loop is CASSLSGYGYTF. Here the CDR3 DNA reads TGTGCCAGCAGTTTATCGGGGTATGGCTACACCTTC.

The CDR3 sequence is CASSTSVLYEQYF. As DNA, the CDR3 is TGTGCCAGTAGTACGAGTGTTTTATACGAGCAGTACTTC. V is TRBV19 and J is TRBJ2-7; no firm D call. V lost 4 bases and J lost 4, with 11 bases in between. The V gene's germline CDR1 is LNHDA and CDR2 SQIVND (reference sequence). The CDR3 extends over 13 amino acids. Full variable domain (missing parts from reference TRBV19 and TRBJ2-7): DGGITQSPKYLFRKEGQNVTLSCEQNLNHDAMYWYRQDPGQGLRLIYYSQIVNDFQKGDIAEGYSVSREKKESFPLTVTSAQKNPTAFYLCASSTSVLYEQYFGPGTRLTVT.

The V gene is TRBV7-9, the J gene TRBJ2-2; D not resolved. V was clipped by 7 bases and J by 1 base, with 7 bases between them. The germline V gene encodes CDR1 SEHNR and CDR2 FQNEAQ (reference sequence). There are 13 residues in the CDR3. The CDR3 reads CASTSGNTGELFF. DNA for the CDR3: TGTGCCAGCACCTCGGGGAACACCGGGGAGCTGTTTTTT.

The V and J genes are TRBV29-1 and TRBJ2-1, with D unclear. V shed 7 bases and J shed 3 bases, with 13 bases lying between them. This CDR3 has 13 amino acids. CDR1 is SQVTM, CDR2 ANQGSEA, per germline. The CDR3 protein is CSADGRVYNEQFF. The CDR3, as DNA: TGCAGCGCCGATGGACGGGTCTACAATGAGCAGTTCTTC.

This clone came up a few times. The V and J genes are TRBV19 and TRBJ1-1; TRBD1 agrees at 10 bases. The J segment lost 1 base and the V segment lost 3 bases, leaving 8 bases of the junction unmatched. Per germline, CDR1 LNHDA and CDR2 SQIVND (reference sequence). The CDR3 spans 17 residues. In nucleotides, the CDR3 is TGTGCCAGTAGTATCTCTCGACAGGGGGCGAGGAACACTGAAGCTTTCTTT. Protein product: CASSISRQGARNTEAFF.

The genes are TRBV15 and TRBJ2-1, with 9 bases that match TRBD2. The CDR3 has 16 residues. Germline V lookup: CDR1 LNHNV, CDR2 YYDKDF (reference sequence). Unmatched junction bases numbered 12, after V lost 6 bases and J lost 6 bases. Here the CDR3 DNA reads TGTGCCACCAGTCCCCAGGTTGGTAGCGGGAGCAATGAGCAGTTCTTC. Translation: CATSPQVGSGSNEQFF.

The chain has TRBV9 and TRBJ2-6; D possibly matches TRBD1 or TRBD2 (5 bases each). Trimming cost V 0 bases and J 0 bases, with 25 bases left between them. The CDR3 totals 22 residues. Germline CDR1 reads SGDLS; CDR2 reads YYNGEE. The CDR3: CASSVDPRGAVPITSGANVLTF. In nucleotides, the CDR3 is TGTGCCAGCAGCGTAGATCCTCGAGGGGCGGTACCAATAACCTCTGGGGCCAACGTCCTGACTTTC.

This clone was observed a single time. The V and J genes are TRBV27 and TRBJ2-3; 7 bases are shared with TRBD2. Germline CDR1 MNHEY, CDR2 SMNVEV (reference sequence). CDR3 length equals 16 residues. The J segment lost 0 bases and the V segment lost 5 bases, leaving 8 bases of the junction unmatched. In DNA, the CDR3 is TGTGCCAGCAGTACCCTGGGTAGCGGGAGCACAGATACGCAGTATTTT. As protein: CASSTLGSGSTDTQYF.

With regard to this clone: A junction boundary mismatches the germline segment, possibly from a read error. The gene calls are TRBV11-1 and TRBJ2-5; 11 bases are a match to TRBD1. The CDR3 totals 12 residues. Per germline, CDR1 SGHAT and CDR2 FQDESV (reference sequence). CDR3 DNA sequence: TGTGCCAGCAGCGGACGGGACAGGGGGACCGACTTC. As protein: CASSGRDRGTDF.